This entry lists 5 T cell receptor beta chains sequenced from one sample in a study of shared clonotypes between healthy human individuals. Sequencing was performed with immunoSEQ multiplex PCR; in TCRdb, only in-frame clones are kept and a portion is missing. The sample lists around 1.6 million clones, around 98% occurring once. The sample comprised naive CD4+ T cells sorted from blood. Subset in this sample: CD45RA+ positively selected. All receptors derive from a man aged 25-40 years in good health.

The rearrangement uses TRBV19 and TRBJ1-4, with 7 bases fitting TRBD1. CDR3 size: 15 residues. After removal of 3 bases from V and 8 bases from J, the junction contained 9 bases not matched to a gene. CDR1 and CDR2 from the germline V gene are LNHDA and SQIVND (reference sequence). The CDR3 DNA follows: TGTGCCAGTAGTATTTCGGGACAGATTTTGGAAAAACTGTTTTTT. This translates into CASSISGQILEKLFF.

This sequence joins TRBV18 and TRBJ2-7; D unclear. The CDR3 covers 14 residues. Trimming stripped 2 bases from V and 2 bases from J, with 10 bases between. Germline V lookup: CDR1 KGHSH, CDR2 LQKENI. In DNA, the CDR3 is TGTGCCAGCTCACCATCTGAGGCCACCTACGAGCAGTACTTC. It codes for CASSPSEATYEQYF.

The gene calls are TRBV28 and TRBJ1-1; D remains ambiguous. The CDR3 is made up of 12 amino acids. V lost 3 bases and J lost 10, with 12 bases in between. Germline lookup yields CDR1 MDHEN and CDR2 SYDVKM. The CDR3 DNA sequence: TGTGCCAGCAGTTTTATGGGGTTGGGAGCTTTCTTT. It encodes CASSFMGLGAFF.

The rearrangement links TRBV19 to TRBJ2-3, with 10 nucleotides matching TRBD1. CDR1 and CDR2 from the germline V gene are LNHDA and SQIVND (reference sequence). Trimming at V came to 3 bases and at J to 0 bases, leaving 6 bases not matched to a gene. The CDR3 consists of 17 residues. CDR3 in DNA: TGTGCCAGTAGTATCCGGACAGGGGGGGCTAGCACAGATACGCAGTATTTT. Amino acid sequence: CASSIRTGGASTDTQYF.

The chain joins TRBV9 to TRBJ2-5; D could derive from TRBD1 or TRBD2 (5 bases each). Germline V gene sequence: CDR1 SGDLS, CDR2 YYNGEE. The CDR3 spans 17 residues. V lost 2 bases to trimming and J lost 0 bases, with 17 bases between them. CDR3: CASSVGFRDAYQETQYF. In DNA form, the CDR3 reads TGTGCCAGCAGCGTTGGCTTCCGGGACGCATACCAAGAGACCCAGTACTTC.